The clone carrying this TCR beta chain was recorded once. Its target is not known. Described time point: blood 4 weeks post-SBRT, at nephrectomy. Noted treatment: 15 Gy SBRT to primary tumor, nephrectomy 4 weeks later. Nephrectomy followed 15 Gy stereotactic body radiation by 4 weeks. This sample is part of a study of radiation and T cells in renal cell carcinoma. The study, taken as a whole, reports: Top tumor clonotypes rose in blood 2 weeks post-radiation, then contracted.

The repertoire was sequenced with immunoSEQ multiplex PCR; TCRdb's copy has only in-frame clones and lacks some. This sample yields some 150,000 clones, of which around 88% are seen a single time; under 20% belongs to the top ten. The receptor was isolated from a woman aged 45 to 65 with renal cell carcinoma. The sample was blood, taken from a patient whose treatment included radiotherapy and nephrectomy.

CDR3 region: CASSQDQVGSYGYTF. The CDR3 region has the DNA TGTGCCAGCAGCCAAGATCAAGTGGGCTCCTATGGCTACACCTTC. The V gene is TRBV4-2, the J gene TRBJ1-2; no definite D call. Germline V gene lookup returns CDR1 LGHNA and CDR2 YNFKEQ. The CDR3 runs 15 residues. V lost 0 bases to trimming and J lost 4 bases, with 12 bases between them.